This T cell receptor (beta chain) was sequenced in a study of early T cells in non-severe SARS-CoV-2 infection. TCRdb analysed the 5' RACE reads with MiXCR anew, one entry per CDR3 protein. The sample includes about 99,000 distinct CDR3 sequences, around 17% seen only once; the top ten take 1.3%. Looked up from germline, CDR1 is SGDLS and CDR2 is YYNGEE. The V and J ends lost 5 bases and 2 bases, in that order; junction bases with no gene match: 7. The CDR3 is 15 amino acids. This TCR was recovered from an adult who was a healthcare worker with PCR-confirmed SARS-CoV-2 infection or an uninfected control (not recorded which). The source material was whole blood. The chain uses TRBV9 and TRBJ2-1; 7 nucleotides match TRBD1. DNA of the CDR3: TGTGCCAGCAGTGCTGGGACAGCGACCTACAATGAGCAGTTCTTC. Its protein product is CASSAGTATYNEQFF.